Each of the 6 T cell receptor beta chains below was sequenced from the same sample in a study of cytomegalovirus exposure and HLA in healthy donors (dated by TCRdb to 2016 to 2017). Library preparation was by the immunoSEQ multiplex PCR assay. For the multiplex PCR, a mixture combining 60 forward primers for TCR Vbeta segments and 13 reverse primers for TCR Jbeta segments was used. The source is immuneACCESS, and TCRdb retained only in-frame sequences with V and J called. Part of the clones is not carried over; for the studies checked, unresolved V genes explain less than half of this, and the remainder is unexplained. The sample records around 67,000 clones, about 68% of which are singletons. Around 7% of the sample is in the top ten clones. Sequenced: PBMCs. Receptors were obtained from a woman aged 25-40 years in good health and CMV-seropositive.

The CDR3: CASSYETGLLEQYF. CDR3 nucleotides: TGTGCCAGCAGCTACGAGACAGGGCTCCTCGAGCAGTACTTC. This chain uses TRBV7-8 with TRBJ2-5, with 7 bases aligning to TRBD1. The last part of the DNA fits TRBJ2-7 better; the J call may be wrong. Germline CDR1 SGHVS, CDR2 FQNEAQ. This CDR3 has 14 residues.

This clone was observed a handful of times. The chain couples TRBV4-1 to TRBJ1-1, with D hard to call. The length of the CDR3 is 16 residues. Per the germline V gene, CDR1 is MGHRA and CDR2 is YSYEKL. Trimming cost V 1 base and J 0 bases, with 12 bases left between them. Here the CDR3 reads CASSQGHPPLNTEAFF. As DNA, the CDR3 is TGCGCCAGCAGCCAAGGGCACCCCCCTCTGAACACTGAAGCTTTCTTT.

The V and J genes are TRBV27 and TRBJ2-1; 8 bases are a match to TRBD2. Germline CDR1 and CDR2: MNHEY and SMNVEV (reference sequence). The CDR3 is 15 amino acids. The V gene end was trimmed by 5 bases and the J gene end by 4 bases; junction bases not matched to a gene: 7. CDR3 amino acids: CASSPGTRAYNEQFF. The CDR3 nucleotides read TGTGCCAGCAGTCCTGGGACTAGGGCATACAATGAGCAGTTCTTC.

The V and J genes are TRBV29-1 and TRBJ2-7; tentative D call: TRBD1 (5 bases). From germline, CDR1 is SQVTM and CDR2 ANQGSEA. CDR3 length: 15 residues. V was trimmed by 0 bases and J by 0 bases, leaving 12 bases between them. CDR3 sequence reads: CSVEDPRDSSYEQYF. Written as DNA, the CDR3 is TGCAGCGTTGAAGATCCTCGCGACAGCTCCTACGAGCAGTACTTC.

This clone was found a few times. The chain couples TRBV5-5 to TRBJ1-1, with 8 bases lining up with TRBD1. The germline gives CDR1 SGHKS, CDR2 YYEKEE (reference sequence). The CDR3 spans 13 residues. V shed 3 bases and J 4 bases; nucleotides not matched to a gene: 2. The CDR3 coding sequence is TGTGCCAGCAGCTCCACAGGGGGCACTGAAGCTTTCTTT. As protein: CASSSTGGTEAFF.

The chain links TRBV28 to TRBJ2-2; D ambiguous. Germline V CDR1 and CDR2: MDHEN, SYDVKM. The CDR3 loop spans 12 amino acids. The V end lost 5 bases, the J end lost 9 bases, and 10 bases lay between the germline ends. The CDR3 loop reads CASSRLARELFF. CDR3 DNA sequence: TGTGCCAGCAGTCGACTGGCAAGGGAGCTGTTTTTT.